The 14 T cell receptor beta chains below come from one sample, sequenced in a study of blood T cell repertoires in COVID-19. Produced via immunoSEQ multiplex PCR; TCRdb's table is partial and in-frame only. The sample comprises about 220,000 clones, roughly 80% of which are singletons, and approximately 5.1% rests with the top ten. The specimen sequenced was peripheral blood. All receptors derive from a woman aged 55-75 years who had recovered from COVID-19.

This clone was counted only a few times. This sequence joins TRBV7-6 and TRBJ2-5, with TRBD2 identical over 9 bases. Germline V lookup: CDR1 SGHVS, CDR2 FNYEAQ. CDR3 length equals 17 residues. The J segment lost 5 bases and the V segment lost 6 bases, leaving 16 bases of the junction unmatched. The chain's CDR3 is CASSPRVGGGASETQYF. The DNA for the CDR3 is TGTGCCAGCAGTCCCCGCGTTGGCGGGGGGGCCTCGGAGACCCAGTACTTC. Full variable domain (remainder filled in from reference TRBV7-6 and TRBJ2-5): GAGVSQSPRYKVTKRGQDVALRCDPISGHVSLYWYRQALGQGPEFLTYFNYEAQQDKSGLPNDRFSAERPEGSISTLTIQRTEQRDSAMYRCASSPRVGGGASETQYFGPGTRLLVL.

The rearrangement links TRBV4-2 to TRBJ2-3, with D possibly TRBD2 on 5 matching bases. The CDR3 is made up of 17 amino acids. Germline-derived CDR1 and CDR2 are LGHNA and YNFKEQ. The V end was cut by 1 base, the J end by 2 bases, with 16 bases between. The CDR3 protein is CASSQGSSPGNTDTQYF. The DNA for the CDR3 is TGTGCCAGCAGCCAAGGGAGTTCCCCGGGGAACACAGATACGCAGTATTTT.

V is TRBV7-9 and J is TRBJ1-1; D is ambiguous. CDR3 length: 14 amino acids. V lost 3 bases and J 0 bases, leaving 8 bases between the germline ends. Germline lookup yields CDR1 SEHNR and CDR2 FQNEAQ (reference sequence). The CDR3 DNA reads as TGTGCCAGCAGCTTTCTGGAGATGAACACTGAAGCTTTCTTT. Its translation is CASSFLEMNTEAFF. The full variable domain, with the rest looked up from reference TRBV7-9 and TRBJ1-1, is DTGVSQNPRHKITKRGQNVTFRCDPISEHNRLYWYRQTLGQGPEFLTYFQNEAQLEKSRLLSDRFSAERPKGSFSTLEIQRTEQGDSAMYLCASSFLEMNTEAFFGQGTRLTVV.

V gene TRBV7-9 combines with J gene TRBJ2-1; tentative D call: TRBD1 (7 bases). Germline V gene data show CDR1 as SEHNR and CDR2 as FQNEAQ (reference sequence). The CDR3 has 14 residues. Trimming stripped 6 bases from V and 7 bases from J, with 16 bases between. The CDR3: CASRAGGLGNEQFF. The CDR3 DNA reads TGTGCCAGCAGGGCAGGGGGGCTGGGGAATGAGCAGTTCTTC.

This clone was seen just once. The CDR3 sequence is CASSLADRNSYGYTF. CDR3 nucleotide sequence: TGCGCCAGCAGCTTGGCCGACAGGAATTCTTATGGCTACACCTTC. The rearrangement links TRBV5-1 to TRBJ1-2; a possible D gene is TRBD1 (6 bases). Germline V gene data show CDR1 as SGHRS and CDR2 as YFSETQ. V was pared by 0 bases and J by 5 bases, with 14 bases between. The CDR3 covers 15 residues.

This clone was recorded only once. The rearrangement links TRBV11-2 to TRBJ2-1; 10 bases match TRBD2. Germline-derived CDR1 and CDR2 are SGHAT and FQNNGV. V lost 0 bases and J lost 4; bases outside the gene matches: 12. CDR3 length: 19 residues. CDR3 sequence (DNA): TGTGCCAGCAGCTTAGAGGATTTGCCGGGACTAGCGAATTACAATGAGCAGTTCTTC. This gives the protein CASSLEDLPGLANYNEQFF.

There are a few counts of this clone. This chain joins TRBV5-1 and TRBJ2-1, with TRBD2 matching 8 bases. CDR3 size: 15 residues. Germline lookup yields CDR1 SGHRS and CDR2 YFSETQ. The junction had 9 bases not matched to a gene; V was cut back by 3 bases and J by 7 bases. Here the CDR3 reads CASSSVSGGTNEQFF. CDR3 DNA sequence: TGCGCCAGCAGCTCTGTGAGCGGGGGTACGAATGAGCAGTTCTTC.

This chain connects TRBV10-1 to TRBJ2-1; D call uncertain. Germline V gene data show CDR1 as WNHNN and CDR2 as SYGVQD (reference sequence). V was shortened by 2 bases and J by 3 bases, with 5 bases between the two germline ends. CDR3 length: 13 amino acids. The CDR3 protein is CASSETRYNEQFF. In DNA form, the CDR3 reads TGCGCCAGCAGTGAGACTCGCTACAATGAGCAGTTCTTC.

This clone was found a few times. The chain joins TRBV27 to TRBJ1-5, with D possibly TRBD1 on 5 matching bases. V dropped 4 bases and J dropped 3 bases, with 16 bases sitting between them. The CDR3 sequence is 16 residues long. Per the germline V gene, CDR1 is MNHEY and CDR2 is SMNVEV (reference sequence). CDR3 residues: CASSSLGQGLNQPQHF. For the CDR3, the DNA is TGTGCCAGCAGTTCCCTGGGCCAGGGACTCAATCAGCCCCAGCATTTT.

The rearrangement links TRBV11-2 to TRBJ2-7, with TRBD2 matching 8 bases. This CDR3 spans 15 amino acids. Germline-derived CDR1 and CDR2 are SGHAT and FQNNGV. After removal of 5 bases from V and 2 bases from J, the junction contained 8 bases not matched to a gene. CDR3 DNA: TGTGCCAGCAGCCGGGGGGGCAGGCAGACCTACGAGCAGTACTTC. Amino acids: CASSRGGRQTYEQYF.

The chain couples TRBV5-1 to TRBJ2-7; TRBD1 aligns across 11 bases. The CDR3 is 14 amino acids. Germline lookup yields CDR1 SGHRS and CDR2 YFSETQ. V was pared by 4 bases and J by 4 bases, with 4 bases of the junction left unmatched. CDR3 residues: CASSPGQGEYEQYF. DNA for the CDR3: TGCGCCAGCAGCCCGGGACAGGGGGAGTACGAGCAGTACTTC.

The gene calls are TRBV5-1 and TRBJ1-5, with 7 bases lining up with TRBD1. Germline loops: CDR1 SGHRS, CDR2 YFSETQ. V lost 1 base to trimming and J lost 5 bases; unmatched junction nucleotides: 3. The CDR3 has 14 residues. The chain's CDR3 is CASSLTGTDQPQHF. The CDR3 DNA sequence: TGCGCCAGCAGCTTGACCGGGACAGATCAGCCCCAGCATTTT.

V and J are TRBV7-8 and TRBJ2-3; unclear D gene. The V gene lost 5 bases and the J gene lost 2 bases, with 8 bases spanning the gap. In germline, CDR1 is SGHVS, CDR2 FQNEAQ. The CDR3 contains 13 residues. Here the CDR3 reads CASSQAHTDTQYF. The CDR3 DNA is TGTGCCAGCAGCCAAGCCCACACAGATACGCAGTATTTT.

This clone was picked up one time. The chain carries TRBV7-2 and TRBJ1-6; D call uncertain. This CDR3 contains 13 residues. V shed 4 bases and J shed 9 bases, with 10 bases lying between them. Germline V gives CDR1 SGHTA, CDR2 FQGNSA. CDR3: CASSSETGSPLHF. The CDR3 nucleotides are TGTGCCAGCAGCTCCGAGACGGGTTCACCCCTCCACTTT.